Listed here are 15 T cell receptor beta chains from one sample, sequenced in a study of T cell repertoires in cytomegalovirus infection. No cognate antigen is known for these TCRs. TCRdb recomputed calls from the reads with MiXCR, one row per CDR3 protein. This table holds fewer than 130,000 distinct CDR3 sequences, 35% to 50% found once. The sample here was CD8+ T cells from cultured PBMCs, taken from culture after CMV antigen stimulation. These receptors were taken from a human donor in good health (CMV status not recorded). Some clones in this sample may be carry-over from other donors' samples.

The rearrangement links TRBV5-1 to TRBJ2-3; 12 nucleotides align to TRBD2. The germline CDR1 and CDR2 sequences are SGHRS and YFSETQ. Unmatched junction bases numbered 10, after V lost 3 bases and J lost 5 bases. This CDR3 has 17 amino acids. The CDR3 here is CASSWPSGGDQRDTQYF. In nucleotides, the CDR3 is TGCGCCAGCAGCTGGCCTAGCGGGGGGGACCAGAGAGATACGCAGTATTTT.

This clonotype occurred a few times. The chain uses TRBV5-1 and TRBJ2-2, with 8 nucleotides matching TRBD1. Germline values: CDR1 SGHRS, CDR2 YFSETQ. The trim removed 4 bases at V and 6 bases at J, leaving 2 bases unmatched. The CDR3 has 13 residues. Here the CDR3 reads CASSTDRAGELFF. In DNA, the CDR3 is TGCGCCAGCAGCACGGACAGGGCCGGGGAGCTGTTTTTT.

J is TRBJ2-2 and V is TRBV12-3 or TRBV12-4; D perhaps matches TRBD2 (6 bases). V lost 4 bases, J lost 7 bases, and 13 bases lay in between. There are 14 residues in the CDR3. CDR3 in DNA: TGTGCCAGCAGTTCCCCTATGGGAGGCGGGGAGCTGTTTTTT. This sequence encodes CASSSPMGGGELFF.

This clonotype has a handful of counts. The rearrangement uses TRBV7-9 and TRBJ2-1; no reliable D call. The CDR3 is 18 amino acids. The V gene lost 1 base and the J gene lost 0 bases, with 16 bases spanning the gap. Germline V gives CDR1 SEHNR, CDR2 FQNEAQ (reference sequence). The CDR3 DNA is TGTGCCAGCAGCTTAGATTCTTTAGTCGGTGGCTCCTACAATGAGCAGTTCTTC. Its protein product is CASSLDSLVGGSYNEQFF.

The chain combines TRBV7-2 with TRBJ1-6; unclear D gene. Trimming cost V 2 bases and J 0 bases, with 14 bases left between them. CDR3 size: 18 residues. CDR1 and CDR2 from the germline V gene are SGHTA and FQGNSA. CDR3 sequence: CASSLIPTASSYNSPLHF. CDR3 coding DNA: TGTGCCAGCAGCTTAATCCCGACTGCAAGCTCCTATAATTCACCCCTCCACTTT. The complete variable domain, with remaining parts taken from reference TRBV7-2 and TRBJ1-6, reads GAGVSQSPSNKVTEKGKDVELRCDPISGHTALYWYRQSLGQGLEFLIYFQGNSAPDKSGLPSDRFSAERTGGSVSTLTIQRTQQEDSAVYLCASSLIPTASSYNSPLHFGNGTRLTVT.

The sample holds one count of this clonotype. The chain carries TRBV7-9 and TRBJ2-1, with 7 bases aligning to TRBD1. The CDR3 is made up of 15 amino acids. Trimming at V came to 1 base and at J to 7 bases, leaving 7 bases not matched to a gene. CDR1 and CDR2 from the germline V gene are SEHNR and FQNEAQ (reference sequence). CDR3 bases: TGTGCCAGCAGCTTAGTTGACAGGGTGTATAATGAGCAGTTCTTC. This translates into CASSLVDRVYNEQFF.

The rearrangement joins TRBV28 to TRBJ2-7; 12 positions match TRBD2. The CDR3 contains 16 residues. With 4 bases clipped from V and 3 bases from J, the junction kept 7 bases outside the gene matches. The germline gives CDR1 MDHEN, CDR2 SYDVKM. CDR3: CASSSPPLAGGYEQYF. The CDR3 bases are TGTGCCAGCAGTTCACCACCACTAGCGGGGGGCTACGAGCAGTACTTC.

As concerns this clonotype: No DNA is shown, since the ends of the CDR3 on it are uncertain; the CDR3 is the one TCRdb lists. V gene TRBV7-9 combines with J gene TRBJ1-6; TRBD1, the table's D call, lacks a check against the DNA. Ends included, the CDR3 has 15 residues. CDR1 is SEHNR, CDR2 FQNEAQ, per germline (reference sequence). The CDR3 spells CASSTSTGDNSPLHF.

The rearrangement joins TRBV9 to TRBJ2-7; perhaps TRBD2 as D (5 bases). Trimming took off 0 bases at V and 2 bases at J, with 9 bases between the two ends. Germline-derived CDR1 and CDR2 are SGDLS and YYNGEE. There are 14 residues in the CDR3. The CDR3 DNA reads TGTGCCAGCAGCGTAGTCCCGGGAACCTACGAGCAGTACTTC. Encoded protein: CASSVVPGTYEQYF. The variable domain in full, completed from reference TRBV9 and TRBJ2-7, reads DSGVTQTPKHLITATGQRVTLRCSPRSGDLSVYWYQQSLDQGLQFLIQYYNGEERAKGNILERFSAQQFPDLHSELNLSSLELGDSALYFCASSVVPGTYEQYFGPGTRLTVT.

The chain has TRBV7-9 and TRBJ1-6; D call uncertain. The V gene's germline CDR1 is SEHNR and CDR2 FQNEAQ (reference sequence). This CDR3 is built from 12 residues. V was cut by 5 bases and J by 10 bases, with 9 bases left in between. Written as DNA, the CDR3 is TGTGCCAGCAGCCCAGCCCCGTCACCCCTCCACTTT. Its translation: CASSPAPSPLHF.

This clonotype was picked up a small number of times. V and J are TRBV12-3 or TRBV12-4 and TRBJ2-5; 11 bases line up with TRBD2. The ends lost 6 bases at V and 5 bases at J; junction bases unmatched: 5. The CDR3 runs 14 residues. CDR3 sequence reads: CASSKLAGVETQYF. The CDR3 coding sequence is TGTGCCAGCAGCAAACTAGCGGGGGTTGAGACCCAGTACTTC.

The chain joins TRBV11-2 to TRBJ1-2; D remains ambiguous. Per the germline V gene, CDR1 is SGHAT and CDR2 is FQNNGV. The ends were cut back, 1 base at V and 5 bases at J, with 14 bases in the middle. CDR3 length: 15 residues. CDR3 sequence: CASSLVGPFDYGYTF. The CDR3 DNA is TGTGCCAGCAGCTTAGTCGGTCCTTTTGATTATGGCTACACCTTC.

This clonotype was detected ten times or more. The chain is built from TRBV27 and TRBJ1-3, with D possibly being TRBD1 (6 bases). CDR1 and CDR2 from the germline V gene are MNHEY and SMNVEV (reference sequence). Trimming shortened V by 6 bases and J by 10 bases, and 13 bases separated the two germline ends. CDR3 length equals 12 residues. The chain's CDR3 is CASRAWDKTIYF. The CDR3 DNA sequence: TGTGCCAGCAGAGCCTGGGACAAGACCATATATTTT.

The chain joins TRBV28 to TRBJ2-7; D gene uncertain. Trimming took 2 bases from V and 0 from J, leaving 8 bases between them. The germline CDR1 and CDR2 sequences are MDHEN and SYDVKM. CDR3 size: 14 residues. This CDR3 reads CASSLDLSSYEQYF. The CDR3 DNA is TGTGCCAGCAGTTTAGACTTAAGCTCCTACGAGCAGTACTTC.

This clonotype was detected many times. The chain has TRBV12-3 or TRBV12-4 and TRBJ2-1; no clear D gene. V lost 1 base and J 1 base, leaving 20 bases between the germline ends. The CDR3 spans 19 residues. The CDR3 DNA is TGTGCCAGCAGTTTAGACCGGCTAGTCCCAGCTTGGTCCTACAATGAGCAGTTCTTC. It yields the protein CASSLDRLVPAWSYNEQFF.